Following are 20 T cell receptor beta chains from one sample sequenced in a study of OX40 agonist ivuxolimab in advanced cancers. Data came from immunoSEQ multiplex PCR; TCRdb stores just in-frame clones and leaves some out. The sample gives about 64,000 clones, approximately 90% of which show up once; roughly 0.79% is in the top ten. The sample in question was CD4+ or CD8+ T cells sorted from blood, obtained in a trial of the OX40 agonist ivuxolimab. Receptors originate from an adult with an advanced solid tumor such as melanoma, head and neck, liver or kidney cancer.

CDR3 sequence reads: CASAPGLAGGAGELFF. The CDR3 region has the DNA TGTGCCAGCGCGCCAGGGCTAGCGGGGGGGGCCGGGGAGCTGTTTTTT. V gene TRBV5-6 combines with J gene TRBJ2-2; 12 nucleotides line up with TRBD2. With V trimmed by 7 bases and J by 6 bases, 10 bases remained unmatched. The germline gives CDR1 SGHDT, CDR2 YYEEEE. The CDR3 sequence is 16 residues long.

The CDR3 spells CASSQASGSGYEQYF. DNA of the CDR3: TGCGCCAGCAGCCAAGCGAGCGGGAGCGGCTACGAGCAGTACTTC. V gene TRBV4-1 combines with J gene TRBJ2-7, with 8 bases matching TRBD2. Germline V gene lookup returns CDR1 MGHRA and CDR2 YSYEKL. This CDR3 has 15 amino acids. Trimming took 1 base from V and 3 from J; bases not matched to a gene: 5.

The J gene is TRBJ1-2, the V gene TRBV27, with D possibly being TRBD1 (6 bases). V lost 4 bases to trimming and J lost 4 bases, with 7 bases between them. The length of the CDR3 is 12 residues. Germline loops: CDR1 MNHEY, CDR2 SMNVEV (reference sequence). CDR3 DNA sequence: TGTGCCAGCAGTTCGACAGGCTATGGCTACACCTTC. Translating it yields CASSSTGYGYTF.

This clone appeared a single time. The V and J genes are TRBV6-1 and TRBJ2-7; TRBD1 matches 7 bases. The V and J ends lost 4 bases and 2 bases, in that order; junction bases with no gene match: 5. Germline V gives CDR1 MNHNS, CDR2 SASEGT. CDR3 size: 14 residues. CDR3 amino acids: CASSAYQGAYEQYF. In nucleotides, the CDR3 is TGTGCCAGCAGTGCTTATCAGGGGGCCTACGAGCAGTACTTC.

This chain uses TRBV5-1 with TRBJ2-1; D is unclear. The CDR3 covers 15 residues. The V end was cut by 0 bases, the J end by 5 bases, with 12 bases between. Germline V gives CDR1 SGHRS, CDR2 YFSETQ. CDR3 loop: CASSLENYPNNEQFF. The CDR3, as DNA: TGCGCCAGCAGCTTGGAAAACTACCCCAACAATGAGCAGTTCTTC.

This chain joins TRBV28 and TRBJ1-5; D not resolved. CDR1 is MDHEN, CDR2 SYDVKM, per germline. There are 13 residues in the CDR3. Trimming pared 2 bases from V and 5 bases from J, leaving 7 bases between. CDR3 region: CASSLNRYQPQHF. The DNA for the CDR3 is TGTGCCAGCAGTTTAAACAGATATCAGCCCCAGCATTTT.

CDR3 loop: CATETQGRSGYTF. DNA of the CDR3: TGTGCCACCGAAACGCAGGGAAGGAGTGGCTACACCTTC. V gene TRBV10-3 combines with J gene TRBJ1-2; tentative D call: TRBD1 (5 bases). The CDR3 has 13 residues. V lost 10 bases, J lost 7 bases, and 19 bases lay in between. The germline V gene has CDR1 ENHRY and CDR2 SYGVKD.

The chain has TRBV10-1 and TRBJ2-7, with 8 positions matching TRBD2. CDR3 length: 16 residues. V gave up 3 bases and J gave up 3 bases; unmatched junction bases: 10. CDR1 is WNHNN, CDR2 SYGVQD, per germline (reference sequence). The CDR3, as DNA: TGCGCCAGCAGTGACAGCGGGAGCGGGCTTTTCTACGAGCAGTACTTC. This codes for CASSDSGSGLFYEQYF.

The CDR3 loop reads CASSQSRTGTDTQYF. The CDR3, as DNA: TGTGCCAGCTCACAAAGCAGGACTGGCACAGATACGCAGTATTTT. This chain joins TRBV18 and TRBJ2-3; D perhaps matches TRBD2 (5 bases). Germline-derived CDR1 and CDR2 are KGHSH and LQKENI. V was shortened by 4 bases and J by 1 base, with 12 bases between the two germline ends. This CDR3 comprises 15 residues.

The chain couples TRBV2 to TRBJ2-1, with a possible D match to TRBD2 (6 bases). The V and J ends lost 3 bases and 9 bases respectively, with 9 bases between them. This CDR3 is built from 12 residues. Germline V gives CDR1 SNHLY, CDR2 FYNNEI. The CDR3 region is CASSEGGSEQFF. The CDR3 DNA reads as TGTGCCAGCAGTGAGGGGGGTTCTGAGCAGTTCTTC.

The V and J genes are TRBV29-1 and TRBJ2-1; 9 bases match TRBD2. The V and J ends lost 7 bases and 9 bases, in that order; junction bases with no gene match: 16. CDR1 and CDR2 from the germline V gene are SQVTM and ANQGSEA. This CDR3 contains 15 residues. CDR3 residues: CSALGIAGEGTEQFF. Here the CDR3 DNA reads TGCAGCGCTCTGGGAATAGCGGGAGAGGGAACTGAGCAGTTCTTC.

This chain's CDR3 is CASSQGVEYSNQPQHF. The CDR3 DNA reads as TGTGCCAGCAGCCAGGGTGTTGAGTATAGCAATCAGCCCCAGCATTTT. The V call is TRBV7-8, the J call TRBJ1-5; maybe TRBD1 (5 bases). The CDR3 is 16 amino acids. CDR1 is SGHVS, CDR2 FQNEAQ, per germline. The V gene lost 5 bases and the J gene lost 0 bases, with 14 bases spanning the gap.

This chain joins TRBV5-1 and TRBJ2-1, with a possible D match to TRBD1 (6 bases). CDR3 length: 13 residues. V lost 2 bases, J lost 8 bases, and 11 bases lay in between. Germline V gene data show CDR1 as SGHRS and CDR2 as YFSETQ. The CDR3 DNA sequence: TGCGCCAGCAGCTTAGTCCCAGGGGATGAGCAGTTCTTC. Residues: CASSLVPGDEQFF.

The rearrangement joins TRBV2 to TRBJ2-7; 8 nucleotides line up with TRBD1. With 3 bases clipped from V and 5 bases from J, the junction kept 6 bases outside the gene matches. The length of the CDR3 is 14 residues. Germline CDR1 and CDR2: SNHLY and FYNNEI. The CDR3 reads CASSDLGQGDEQYF. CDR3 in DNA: TGTGCCAGCAGTGATTTAGGACAGGGTGACGAGCAGTACTTC. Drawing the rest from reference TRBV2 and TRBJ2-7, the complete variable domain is EPEVTQTPSHQVTQMGQEVILRCVPISNHLYFYWYRQILGQKVEFLVSFYNNEISEKSEIFDDQFSVERPDGSNFTLKIRSTKLEDSAMYFCASSDLGQGDEQYFGPGTRLTVT.

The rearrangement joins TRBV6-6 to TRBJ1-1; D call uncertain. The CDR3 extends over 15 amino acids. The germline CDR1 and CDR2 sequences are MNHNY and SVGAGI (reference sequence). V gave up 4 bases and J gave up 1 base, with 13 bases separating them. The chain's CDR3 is CASSSPWTANTEAFF. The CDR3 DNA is TGTGCCAGCAGTTCCCCCTGGACGGCGAACACTGAAGCTTTCTTT.

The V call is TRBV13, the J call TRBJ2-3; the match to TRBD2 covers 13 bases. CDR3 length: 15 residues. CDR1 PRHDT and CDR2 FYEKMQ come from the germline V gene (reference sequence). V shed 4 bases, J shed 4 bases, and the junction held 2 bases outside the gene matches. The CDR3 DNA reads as TGTGCCAGCAGCTGGGGGACTAGCGGGGCAGATACGCAGTATTTT. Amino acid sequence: CASSWGTSGADTQYF.

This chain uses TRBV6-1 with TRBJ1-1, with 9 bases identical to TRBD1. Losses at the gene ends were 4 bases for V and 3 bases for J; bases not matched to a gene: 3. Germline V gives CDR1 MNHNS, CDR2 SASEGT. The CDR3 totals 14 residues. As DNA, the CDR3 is TGTGCCAGCAGTGGGCGGACAGGGGACACTGAAGCTTTCTTT. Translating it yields CASSGRTGDTEAFF.

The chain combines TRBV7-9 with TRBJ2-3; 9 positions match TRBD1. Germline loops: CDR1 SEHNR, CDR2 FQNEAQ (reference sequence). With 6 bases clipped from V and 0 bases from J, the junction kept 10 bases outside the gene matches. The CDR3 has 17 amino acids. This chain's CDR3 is CASSFGTGSFSTDTQYF. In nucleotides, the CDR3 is TGTGCCAGCAGTTTCGGGACAGGGAGTTTTAGCACAGATACGCAGTATTTT.

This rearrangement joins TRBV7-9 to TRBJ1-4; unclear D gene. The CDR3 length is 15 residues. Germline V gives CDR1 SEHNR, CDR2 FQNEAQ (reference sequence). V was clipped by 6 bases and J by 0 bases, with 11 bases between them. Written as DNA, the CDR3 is TGTGCCAGCAGTCCTCAGACAACAACTAATGAAAAACTGTTTTTT. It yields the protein CASSPQTTTNEKLFF. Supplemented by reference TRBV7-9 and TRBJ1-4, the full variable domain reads DTGVSQNPRHKITKRGQNVTFRCDPISEHNRLYWYRQTLGQGPEFLTYFQNEAQLEKSRLLSDRFSAERPKGSFSTLEIQRTEQGDSAMYLCASSPQTTTNEKLFFGSGTQLSVL.

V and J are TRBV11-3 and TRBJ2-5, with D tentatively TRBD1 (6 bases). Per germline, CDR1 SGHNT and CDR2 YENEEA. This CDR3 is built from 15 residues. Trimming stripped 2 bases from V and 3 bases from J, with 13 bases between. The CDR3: CASSLRGSREETQYF. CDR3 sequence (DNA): TGTGCCAGCAGCTTAAGGGGGTCGCGGGAAGAGACCCAGTACTTC.